This T cell receptor (beta chain) was captured by sequencing in a study of T cell repertoires in aging, cancer and after chemotherapy. A mixed TRB-A/B primer pool amplified rearranged TRB by multiplex touch-down PCR. TCRdb recomputed calls from the multiplex PCR reads with MiXCR, one row per CDR3 protein. The sample carries roughly 12,000 distinct CDR3 sequences, 20% to 30% recorded once. The CDR3 loop spans 16 amino acids. In germline, CDR1 is DFQATT, CDR2 SNEGSKA (reference sequence). The ends lost 4 bases at V and 3 bases at J; junction bases unmatched: 10. A remark on this clonotype: Its antigen is unknown.

The template was genomic DNA from peripheral blood, not RNA. Study-wide findings and caveats: No conclusions about immunological memory after chemotherapy can be drawn from the repertoire data. Compared with age-matched healthy donors, untreated hematological or solid cancer patients showed higher blood TCR clonality.

V is TRBV20-1 and J is TRBJ2-1; the match to TRBD1 covers 9 bases. Material: blood. This sequence was found in a human donor in good health. Here the CDR3 reads CSANQDRGVVYNEQFF. DNA for the CDR3: TGCAGTGCTAACCAGGACAGGGGTGTCGTCTACAATGAGCAGTTCTTC.